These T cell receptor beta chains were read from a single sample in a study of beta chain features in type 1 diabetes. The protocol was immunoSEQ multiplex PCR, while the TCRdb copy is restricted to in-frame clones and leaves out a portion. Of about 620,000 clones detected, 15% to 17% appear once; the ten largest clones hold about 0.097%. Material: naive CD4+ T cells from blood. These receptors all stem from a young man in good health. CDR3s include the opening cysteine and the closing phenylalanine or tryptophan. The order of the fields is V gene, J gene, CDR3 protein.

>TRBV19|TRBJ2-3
CASKRLAGGTDTQYF
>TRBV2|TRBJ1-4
CASRPGIYEKLFF
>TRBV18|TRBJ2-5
CASSPGTARETQYF
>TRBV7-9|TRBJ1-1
CASSRGVNTEAFF
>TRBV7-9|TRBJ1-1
CASRPGRLNTEAFF
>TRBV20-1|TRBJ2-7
CSASPEQYF
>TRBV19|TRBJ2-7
CASSGTGIGSYEQYF
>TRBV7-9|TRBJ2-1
CASSPAIF
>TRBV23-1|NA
CASSPPGQGKGEQYF
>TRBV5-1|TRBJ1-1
CASSSHGSNSGNTEAFF
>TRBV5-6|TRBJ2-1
CASRRAVSSYNEQFF
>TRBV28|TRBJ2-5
CASSSPSGSETQYF
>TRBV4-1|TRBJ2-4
CASSQERGGGPKNIQYF
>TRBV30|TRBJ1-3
CAWRAGNTIYF
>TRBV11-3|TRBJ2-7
CASSARGEQYF
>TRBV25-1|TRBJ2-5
CASSPPEGTQETQYF
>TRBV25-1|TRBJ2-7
CASSELNAGSREQYF
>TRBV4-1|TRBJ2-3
CASSQETDTQYF
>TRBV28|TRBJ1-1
CSTGNRRTEAFF
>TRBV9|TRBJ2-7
CASSVAPGAVNEQYF
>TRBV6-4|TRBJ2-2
CASSLWEAGELFF
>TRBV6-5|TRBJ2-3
CASSPGQRTDTQYF
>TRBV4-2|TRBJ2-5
CASSQDPSSGGPRETQYF
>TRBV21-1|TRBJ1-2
CASSLIGRQGGYTF
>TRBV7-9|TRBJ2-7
CASSLWDRNYEQYF
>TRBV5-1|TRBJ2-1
CASSLSGLAGADEQFF
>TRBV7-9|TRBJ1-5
CASSLAWRENSNQPQHF
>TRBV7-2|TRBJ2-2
CASSLVQGGTGELFF
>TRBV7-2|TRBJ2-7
CASSFRAGGPYEQYF
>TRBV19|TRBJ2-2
CASSRPGARTGELFF
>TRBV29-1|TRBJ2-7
CSVAVADEQYF
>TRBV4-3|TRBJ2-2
CASSQERRTGELFF
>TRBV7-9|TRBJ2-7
CASSLEGAPTEQYF
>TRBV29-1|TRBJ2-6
CSVEGALGDRSGANVLTF
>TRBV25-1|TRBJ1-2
CASSVKGQTFYGYTF
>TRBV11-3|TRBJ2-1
CASSRGLEQFF
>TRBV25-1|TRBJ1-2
CASSEFQGFGYTF
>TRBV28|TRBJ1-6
CASSYLGARTGPPLHF
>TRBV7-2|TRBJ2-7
CASSSWDRPYEQYF
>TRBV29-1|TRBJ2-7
CSVELPGPYEQYF
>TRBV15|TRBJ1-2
CATSKGDYGYTF
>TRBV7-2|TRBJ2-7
CASSLVKRGSSYEQYF
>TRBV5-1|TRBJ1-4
CASSLERSVEKLFF
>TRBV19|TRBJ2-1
CASKGGAYNEQFF
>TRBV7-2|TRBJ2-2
CASSPTPGELFF
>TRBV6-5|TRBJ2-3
CASSYSGRVGTDTQYF
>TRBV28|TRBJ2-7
CASSTPEGLTEQYF
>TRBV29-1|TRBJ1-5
CSVVSGSLNQPQHF